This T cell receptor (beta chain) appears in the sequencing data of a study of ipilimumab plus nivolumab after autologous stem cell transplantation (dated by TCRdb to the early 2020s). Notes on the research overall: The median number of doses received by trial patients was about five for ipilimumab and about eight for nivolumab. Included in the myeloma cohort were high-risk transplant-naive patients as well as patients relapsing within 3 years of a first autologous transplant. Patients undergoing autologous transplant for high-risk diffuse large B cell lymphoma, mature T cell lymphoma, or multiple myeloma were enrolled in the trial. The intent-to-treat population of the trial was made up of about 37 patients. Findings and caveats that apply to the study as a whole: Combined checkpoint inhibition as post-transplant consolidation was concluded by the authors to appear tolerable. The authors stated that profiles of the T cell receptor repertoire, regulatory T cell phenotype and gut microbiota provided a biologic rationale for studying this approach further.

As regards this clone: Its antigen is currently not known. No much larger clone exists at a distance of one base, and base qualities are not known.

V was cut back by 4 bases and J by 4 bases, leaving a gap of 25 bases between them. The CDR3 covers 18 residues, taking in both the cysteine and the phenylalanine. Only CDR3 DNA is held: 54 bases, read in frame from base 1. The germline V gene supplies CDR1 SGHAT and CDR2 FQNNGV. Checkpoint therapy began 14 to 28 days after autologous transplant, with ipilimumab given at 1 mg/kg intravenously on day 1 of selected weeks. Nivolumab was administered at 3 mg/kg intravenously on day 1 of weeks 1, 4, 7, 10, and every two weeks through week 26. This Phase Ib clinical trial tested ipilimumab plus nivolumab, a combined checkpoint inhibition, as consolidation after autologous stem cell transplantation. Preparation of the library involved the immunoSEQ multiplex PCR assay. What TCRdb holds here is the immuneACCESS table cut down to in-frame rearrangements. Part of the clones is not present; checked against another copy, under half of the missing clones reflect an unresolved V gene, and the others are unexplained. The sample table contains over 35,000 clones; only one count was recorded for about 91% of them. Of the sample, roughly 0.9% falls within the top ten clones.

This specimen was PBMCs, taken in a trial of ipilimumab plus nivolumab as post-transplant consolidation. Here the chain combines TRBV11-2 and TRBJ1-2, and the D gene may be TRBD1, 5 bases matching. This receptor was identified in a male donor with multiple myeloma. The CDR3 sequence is CASSSLGGGVRRSYGYTF. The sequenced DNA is TGTGCCAGCAGCTCGCTCGGGGGGGGAGTTCGTAGGAGCTATGGCTACACCTTC.